The 10 T cell receptor beta chains presented below share a single source sample, sequenced in a study of CD8 T cells in ankylosing spondylitis. TCRdb reprocessed the 5' RACE reads with MiXCR, giving one entry per CDR3 protein. Of a few hundred thousand distinct CDR3 sequences in the sample, around 10% were seen once. Sequencing was performed on blood, either unsorted or a sorted T cell fraction (not recorded which). Receptors were obtained from a male donor with ankylosing spondylitis or in good health (not recorded which).

This clonotype was counted ten times or more. This sequence joins TRBV5-1 and TRBJ2-1, with 9 bases aligning to TRBD2. V lost 0 bases, J lost 0 bases, and 10 bases stayed unmatched. The CDR3 is 19 residues long. Germline CDR1 and CDR2: SGHRS and YFSETQ. CDR3 loop: CASSLVSGGPLSSYNEQFF. CDR3 sequence (DNA): TGCGCCAGCAGCTTGGTCAGCGGGGGGCCCCTTAGCTCCTACAATGAGCAGTTCTTC.

This clonotype was seen ten or more times. The V and J genes are TRBV5-1 and TRBJ1-2, with 7 bases matching TRBD1. The trim removed 0 bases at V and 7 bases at J, leaving 3 bases unmatched. Germline V lookup: CDR1 SGHRS, CDR2 YFSETQ. This CDR3 comprises 13 residues. In DNA form, the CDR3 reads TGCGCCAGCAGCTTGGGACAGGGACCTGGCTACACCTTC. Translating gives CASSLGQGPGYTF.

This clonotype appeared many times. The gene calls are TRBV27 and TRBJ1-5, with TRBD1 matching 8 bases. The CDR3 is made up of 14 amino acids. J was trimmed by 7 bases and V by 3 bases; bases with no gene match: 5. Germline V gene lookup returns CDR1 MNHEY and CDR2 SMNVEV (reference sequence). The CDR3 loop reads CASSFTGGRQPQHF. CDR3 sequence (DNA): TGTGCCAGCAGTTTTACAGGGGGGCGGCAGCCCCAGCATTTT.

This clonotype appeared many times. The rearrangement joins TRBV5-1 to TRBJ1-1; D is possibly TRBD1 (5 bases). Trimming took off 2 bases at V and 2 bases at J, with 13 bases between the two ends. The germline V gene encodes CDR1 SGHRS and CDR2 YFSETQ. This CDR3 has 15 residues. CDR3 sequence (DNA): TGCGCCAGCAGCTTAACGGGACCGGTTAACACTGAAGCTTTCTTT. It translates to CASSLTGPVNTEAFF.

This clonotype was seen more than once but under ten times. The chain uses TRBV7-2 and TRBJ1-1; D is possibly TRBD1 (5 bases). Germline V gene sequence: CDR1 SGHTA, CDR2 FQGNSA. This CDR3 has 14 residues. V shed 5 bases and J shed 1 base, with 11 bases lying between them. The CDR3 sequence: CASSHDRRNTEAFF. Written as DNA, the CDR3 is TGTGCCAGCAGCCATGACAGAAGGAACACTGAAGCTTTCTTT.

In this sample, this clonotype turned up a few times. The genes are TRBV20-1 and TRBJ2-7; a weak D match, TRBD2 (7 bases). CDR1 is DFQATT, CDR2 SNEGSKA, per germline (reference sequence). The CDR3 runs 13 residues. Trimming stripped 6 bases from V and 6 bases from J, with 18 bases between. The CDR3 bases are TGCAGTGCCCCGCAGGCGAGGGGGGGCGAGCAGTACTTC. It yields the protein CSAPQARGGEQYF.

This clonotype was recorded at least ten times. The V and J genes are TRBV6-1 and TRBJ1-2, with a tentative D call TRBD1 (6 bases). There are 13 residues in the CDR3. V was trimmed by 6 bases and J by 7 bases, leaving 15 bases between them. Germline lookup yields CDR1 MNHNS and CDR2 SASEGT. The CDR3 bases are TGTGCCAGCAGAGGACAGTCGGGCGGTGGCTACACCTTC. Its protein is CASRGQSGGGYTF.

This clonotype was detected only a few times. V gene TRBV19 combines with J gene TRBJ1-2, with a tentative D call TRBD1 (6 bases). V dropped 9 bases and J dropped 5 bases, with 19 bases sitting between them. The CDR3 has 14 residues. Per the germline V gene, CDR1 is LNHDA and CDR2 is SQIVND (reference sequence). In DNA, the CDR3 is TGTGCCAGCGTACAGGGAGACAGGCGGTATGGCTACACCTTC. It is translated as CASVQGDRRYGYTF.

This clonotype was found many times. The chain employs TRBV29-1 and TRBJ1-2; D gene unclear. The CDR3 spans 11 residues. The V end was cut by 4 bases, the J end by 4 bases, with 7 bases between. Germline CDR1 SQVTM, CDR2 ANQGSEA. The CDR3 loop reads CSVAALYGYTF. The CDR3, as DNA: TGCAGCGTTGCAGCCCTCTATGGCTACACCTTC.

This clonotype has a count of ten or more. The rearrangement uses TRBV5-1 and TRBJ2-7; tentative D call: TRBD1 (5 bases). The CDR3 is 15 residues long. V lost 0 bases and J 2 bases, leaving 12 bases between the germline ends. CDR1 is SGHRS and CDR2 is YFSETQ in the germline V gene. The CDR3 sequence: CASSLERDSTYEQYF. The CDR3, as DNA: TGCGCCAGCAGCTTGGAACGCGACAGTACCTACGAGCAGTACTTC.